The 10 T cell receptor beta chains reported below all come from one sample, sequenced in a study of blood T cell repertoires in COVID-19. Sequencing was performed with immunoSEQ multiplex PCR; in TCRdb, only in-frame clones are kept and a portion is missing. The sample lists about 94,000 clones; roughly 80% were seen once. The sample comprised peripheral blood. These receptors came from a human donor in a cohort sampled during active COVID-19.

This clone showed up just a few times. The V gene is TRBV5-1, the J gene TRBJ1-2; 7 bases match TRBD1. Per the germline V gene, CDR1 is SGHRS and CDR2 is YFSETQ. This CDR3 contains 13 residues. J gave up 8 bases and V 4 bases, and 8 bases lay outside the gene matches. The CDR3 reads CASSRTGVGGYTF. CDR3 bases: TGCGCCAGCAGCAGAACAGGGGTTGGCGGCTACACCTTC.

The rearrangement joins TRBV18 to TRBJ2-1; 11 bases align to TRBD1. The CDR3 sequence is 16 residues long. J lost 0 bases, V lost 6 bases, and 4 bases had no gene match. CDR1 and CDR2 from the germline V gene are KGHSH and LQKENI. The CDR3 here is CASSSGTGGSYNEQFF. Written as DNA, the CDR3 is TGTGCCAGCTCGTCCGGGACAGGGGGCTCCTACAATGAGCAGTTCTTC.

The chain combines TRBV27 with TRBJ2-7, with a weak D call TRBD2 (6 bases). Germline loops: CDR1 MNHEY, CDR2 SMNVEV (reference sequence). This CDR3 has 14 amino acids. Trimming cost V 3 bases and J 6 bases, with 15 bases left between them. Written as DNA, the CDR3 is TGTGCCAGCAGTTTTGACCGGGAGTACGGCGAGCAGTACTTC. Translated: CASSFDREYGEQYF.

The chain has TRBV27 and TRBJ2-7, with 10 bases identical to TRBD2. This CDR3 has 16 amino acids. Trimming took 6 bases from V and 9 from J; bases not matched to a gene: 17. From germline, CDR1 is MNHEY and CDR2 SMNVEV (reference sequence). The CDR3 loop is CASSRPKREGGRTQYF. CDR3 nucleotides: TGTGCCAGCAGCCGCCCCAAGCGGGAGGGCGGAAGGACGCAGTACTTC.

CDR3 DNA: TGTGCCAGCATCCGGGACAGGGGGAATGAAAAACTGTTTTTT. Residues: CASIRDRGNEKLFF. The chain carries TRBV6-5 and TRBJ1-4; the match to TRBD1 covers 11 bases. The CDR3 extends over 14 amino acids. V shed 7 bases and J 5 bases; nucleotides not matched to a gene: 3. Germline assignment: CDR1 MNHEY and CDR2 SVGAGI.

The chain links TRBV5-1 to TRBJ2-5; D gene unclear. Germline V gene lookup returns CDR1 SGHRS and CDR2 YFSETQ. The V end lost 4 bases, the J end lost 0 bases, and 7 bases lay between the germline ends. The CDR3 sequence is 13 residues long. The CDR3 DNA reads TGCGCCAGCAGCCAACTGTACCAAGAGACCCAGTACTTC. Translating it yields CASSQLYQETQYF.

The J gene is TRBJ2-3, the V gene TRBV9; possible D gene TRBD1, 5 bases. V was clipped by 3 bases and J by 4 bases, with 18 bases between them. The CDR3 totals 16 residues. Germline V gene data show CDR1 as SGDLS and CDR2 as YYNGEE. The CDR3 DNA follows: TGTGCCAGCAGCGCGGATGGGGCTAGTGGTTCAGATACGCAGTATTTT. This codes for CASSADGASGSDTQYF.

This clone was seen a handful of times. The chain employs TRBV30 and TRBJ2-7; the D gene is possibly TRBD2 (6 bases). The CDR3 covers 13 residues. Trimming left V 2 bases short and J 5 bases short, with 13 bases between. Germline assignment: CDR1 GTSNPN and CDR2 SVGIG (reference sequence). Here the CDR3 DNA reads TGTGCCTGGAGTTTCGGGACTGATGACGAGCAGTACTTC. Translated: CAWSFGTDDEQYF.

The sample holds a few counts of this clone. The V and J genes are TRBV5-4 and TRBJ2-1; the D gene is possibly TRBD2 (6 bases). CDR1 SGHNT and CDR2 YYREEE come from the germline V gene (reference sequence). The CDR3 is made up of 15 amino acids. V was clipped by 5 bases and J by 6 bases, with 18 bases between them. The CDR3 spells CASRPIRDFGNEQFF. DNA for the CDR3: TGTGCCAGCAGGCCAATCCGGGACTTCGGCAATGAGCAGTTCTTC.

This sequence joins TRBV6-5 and TRBJ2-1; a possible D gene is TRBD1 (5 bases). CDR1 is MNHEY and CDR2 is SVGAGI in the germline V gene. The CDR3 runs 16 residues. V was shortened by 0 bases and J by 5 bases, with 14 bases between the two germline ends. The CDR3 DNA sequence: TGTGCCAGCAGTTACTCGAGACACCAGGGTCACAATGAGCAGTTCTTC. Its protein product is CASSYSRHQGHNEQFF.